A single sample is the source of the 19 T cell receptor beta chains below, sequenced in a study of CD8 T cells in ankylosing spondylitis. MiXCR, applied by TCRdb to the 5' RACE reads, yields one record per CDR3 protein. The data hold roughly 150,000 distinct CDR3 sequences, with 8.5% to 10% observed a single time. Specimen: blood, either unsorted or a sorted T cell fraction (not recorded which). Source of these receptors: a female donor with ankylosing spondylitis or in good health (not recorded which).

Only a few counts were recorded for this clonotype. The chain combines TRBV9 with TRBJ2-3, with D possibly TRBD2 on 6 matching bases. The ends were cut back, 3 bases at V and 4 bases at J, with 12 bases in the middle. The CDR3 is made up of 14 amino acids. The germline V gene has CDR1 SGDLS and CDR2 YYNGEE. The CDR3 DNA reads TGTGCCAGCAGCGCGGGACTGATGGCAGATACGCAGTATTTT. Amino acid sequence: CASSAGLMADTQYF.

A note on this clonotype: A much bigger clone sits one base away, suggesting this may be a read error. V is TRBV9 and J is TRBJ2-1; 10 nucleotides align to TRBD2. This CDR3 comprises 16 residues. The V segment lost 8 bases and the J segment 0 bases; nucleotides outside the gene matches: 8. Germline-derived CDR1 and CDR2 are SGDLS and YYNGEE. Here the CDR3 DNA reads TGTGCCAGAAGCCCTCCTAGCGGGAGCTCCTACAATGAGCAGTTCTTC. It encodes CARSPPSGSSYNEQFF.

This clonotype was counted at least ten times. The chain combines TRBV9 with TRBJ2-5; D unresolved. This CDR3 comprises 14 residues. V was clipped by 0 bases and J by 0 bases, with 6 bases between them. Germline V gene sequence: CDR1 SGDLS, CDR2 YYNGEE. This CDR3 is CASSVGANQETQYF. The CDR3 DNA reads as TGTGCCAGCAGCGTAGGAGCTAACCAAGAGACCCAGTACTTC.

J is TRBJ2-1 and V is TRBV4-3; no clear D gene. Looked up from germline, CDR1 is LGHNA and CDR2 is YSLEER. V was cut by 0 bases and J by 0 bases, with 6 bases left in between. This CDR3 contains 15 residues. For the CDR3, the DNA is TGCGCCAGCAGCCAAGACAGGAGCTCCTACAATGAGCAGTTCTTC. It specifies CASSQDRSSYNEQFF.

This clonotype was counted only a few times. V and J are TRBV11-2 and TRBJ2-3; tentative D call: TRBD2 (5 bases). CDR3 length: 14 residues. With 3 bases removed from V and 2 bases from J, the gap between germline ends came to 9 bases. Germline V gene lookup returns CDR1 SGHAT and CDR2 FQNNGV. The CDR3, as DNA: TGTGCCAGCAGCTTTCGCGGGCTCACAGATACGCAGTATTTT. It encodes CASSFRGLTDTQYF.

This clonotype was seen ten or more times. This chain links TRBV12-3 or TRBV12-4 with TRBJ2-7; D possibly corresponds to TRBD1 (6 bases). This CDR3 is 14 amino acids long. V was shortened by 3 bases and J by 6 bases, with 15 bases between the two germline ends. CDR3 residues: CASSLSGTGSEQYF. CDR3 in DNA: TGTGCCAGCAGTTTGTCCGGAACAGGGAGCGAGCAGTACTTC.

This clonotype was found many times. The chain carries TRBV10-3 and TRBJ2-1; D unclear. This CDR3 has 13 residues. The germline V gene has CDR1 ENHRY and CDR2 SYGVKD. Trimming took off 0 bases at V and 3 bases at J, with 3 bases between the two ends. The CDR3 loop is CAISESRYNEQFF. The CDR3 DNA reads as TGTGCCATCAGTGAGTCCCGCTACAATGAGCAGTTCTTC.

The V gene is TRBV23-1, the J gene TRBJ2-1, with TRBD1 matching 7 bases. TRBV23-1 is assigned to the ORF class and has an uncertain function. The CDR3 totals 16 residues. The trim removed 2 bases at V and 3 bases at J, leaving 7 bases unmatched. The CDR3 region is CASSQGIWDSYNEQFF. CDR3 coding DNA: TGCGCCAGCAGTCAAGGAATTTGGGACAGCTACAATGAGCAGTTCTTC.

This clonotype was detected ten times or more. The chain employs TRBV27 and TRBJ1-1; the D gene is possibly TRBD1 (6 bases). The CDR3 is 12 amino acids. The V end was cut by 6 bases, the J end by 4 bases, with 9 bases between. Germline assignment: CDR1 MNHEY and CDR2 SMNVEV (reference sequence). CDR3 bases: TGTGCCAGCAGAAGAGGGGGCACTGAAGCTTTCTTT. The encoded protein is CASRRGGTEAFF.

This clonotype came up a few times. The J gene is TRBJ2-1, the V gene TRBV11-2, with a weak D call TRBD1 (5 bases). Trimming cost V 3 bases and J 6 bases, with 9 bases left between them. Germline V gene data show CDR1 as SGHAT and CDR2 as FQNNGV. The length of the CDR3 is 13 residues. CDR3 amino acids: CASSLKGFNEQFF. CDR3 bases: TGTGCCAGCAGCTTGAAGGGGTTCAATGAGCAGTTCTTC.

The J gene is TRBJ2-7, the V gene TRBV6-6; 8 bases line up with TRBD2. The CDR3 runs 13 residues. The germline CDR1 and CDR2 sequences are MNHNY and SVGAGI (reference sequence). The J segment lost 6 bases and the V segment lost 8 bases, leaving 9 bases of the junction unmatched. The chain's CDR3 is CASEGLVPGEQYF. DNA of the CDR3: TGTGCCAGCGAGGGACTAGTACCGGGCGAGCAGTACTTC.

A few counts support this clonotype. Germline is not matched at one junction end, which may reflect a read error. The CDR3 sequence: CASSPTSGRARNIQYF. The CDR3 coding sequence is TGTGCCAGCTCACCGACTAGCGGGAGGGCCAGAAACATTCAGTACTTC. The chain couples TRBV18 to TRBJ2-4; TRBD2 agrees at 14 bases. The germline V gene encodes CDR1 KGHSH and CDR2 LQKENI. The CDR3 covers 16 residues.

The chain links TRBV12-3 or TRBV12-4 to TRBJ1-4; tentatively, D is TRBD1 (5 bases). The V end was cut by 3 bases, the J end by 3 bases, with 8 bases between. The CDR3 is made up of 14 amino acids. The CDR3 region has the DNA TGTGCCAGCAGTTTCGGGGGATCTAATGAAAAACTGTTTTTT. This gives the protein CASSFGGSNEKLFF.

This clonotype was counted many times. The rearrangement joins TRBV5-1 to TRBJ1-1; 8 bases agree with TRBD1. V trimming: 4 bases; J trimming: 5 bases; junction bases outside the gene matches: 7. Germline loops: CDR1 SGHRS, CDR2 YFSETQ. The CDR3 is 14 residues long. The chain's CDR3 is CASSLGTGWTEAFF. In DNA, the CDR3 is TGCGCCAGCAGCCTAGGGACAGGTTGGACTGAAGCTTTCTTT.

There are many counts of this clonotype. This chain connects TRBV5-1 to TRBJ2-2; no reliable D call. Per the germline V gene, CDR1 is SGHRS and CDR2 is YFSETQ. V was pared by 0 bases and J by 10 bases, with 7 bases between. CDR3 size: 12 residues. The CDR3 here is CASSLELAELFF. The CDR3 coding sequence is TGCGCCAGCAGCTTGGAACTGGCGGAGCTGTTTTTT. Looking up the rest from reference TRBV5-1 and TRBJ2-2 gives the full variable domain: KAGVTQTPRYLIKTRGQQVTLSCSPISGHRSVSWYQQTPGQGLQFLFEYFSETQRNKGNFPGRFSGRQFSNSRSEMNVSTLELGDSALYLCASSLELAELFFGEGSRLTVL.

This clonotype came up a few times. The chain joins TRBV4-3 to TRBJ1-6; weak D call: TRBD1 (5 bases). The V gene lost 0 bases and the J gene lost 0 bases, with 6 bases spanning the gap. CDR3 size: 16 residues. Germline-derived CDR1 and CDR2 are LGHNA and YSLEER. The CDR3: CASSQDRGSYNSPLHF. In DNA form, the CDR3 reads TGCGCCAGCAGCCAAGATAGGGGCTCCTATAATTCACCCCTCCACTTT.

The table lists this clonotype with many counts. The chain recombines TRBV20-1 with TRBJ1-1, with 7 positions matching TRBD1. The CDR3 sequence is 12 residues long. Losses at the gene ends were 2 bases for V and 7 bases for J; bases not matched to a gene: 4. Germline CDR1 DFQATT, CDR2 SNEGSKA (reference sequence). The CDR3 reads CSARQGVGEAFF. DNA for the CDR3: TGCAGTGCTAGACAGGGGGTAGGTGAAGCTTTCTTT.

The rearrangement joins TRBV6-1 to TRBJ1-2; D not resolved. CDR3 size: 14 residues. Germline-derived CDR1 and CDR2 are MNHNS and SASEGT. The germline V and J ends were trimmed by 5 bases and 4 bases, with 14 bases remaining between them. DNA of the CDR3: TGTGCCAGCAGTCCCAGAAACGCTGTCTATGGCTACACCTTC. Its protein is CASSPRNAVYGYTF.

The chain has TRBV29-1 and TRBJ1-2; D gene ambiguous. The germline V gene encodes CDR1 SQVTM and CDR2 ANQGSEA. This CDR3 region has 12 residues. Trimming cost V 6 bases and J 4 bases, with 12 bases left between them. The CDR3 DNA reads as TGCAGCGTCGAAAGGGTAGTCTATGGCTACACCTTC. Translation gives CSVERVVYGYTF.